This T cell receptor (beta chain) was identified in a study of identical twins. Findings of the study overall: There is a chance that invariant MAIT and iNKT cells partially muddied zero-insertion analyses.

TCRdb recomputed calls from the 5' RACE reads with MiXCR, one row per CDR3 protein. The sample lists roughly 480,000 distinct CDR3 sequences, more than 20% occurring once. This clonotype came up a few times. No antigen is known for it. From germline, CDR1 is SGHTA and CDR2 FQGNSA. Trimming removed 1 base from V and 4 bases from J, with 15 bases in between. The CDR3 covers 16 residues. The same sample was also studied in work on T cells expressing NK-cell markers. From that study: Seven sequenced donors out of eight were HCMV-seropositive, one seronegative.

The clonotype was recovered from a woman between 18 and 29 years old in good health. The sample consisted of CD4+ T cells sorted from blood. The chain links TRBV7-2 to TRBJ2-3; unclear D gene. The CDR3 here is CASSLGRMDLPDTQYF. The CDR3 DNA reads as TGTGCCAGCAGCTTAGGACGGATGGATTTGCCAGATACGCAGTATTTT. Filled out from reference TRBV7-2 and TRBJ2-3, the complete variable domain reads GAGVSQSPSNKVTEKGKDVELRCDPISGHTALYWYRQSLGQGLEFLIYFQGNSAPDKSGLPSDRFSAERTGGSVSTLTIQRTQQEDSAVYLCASSLGRMDLPDTQYFGPGTRLTVL.